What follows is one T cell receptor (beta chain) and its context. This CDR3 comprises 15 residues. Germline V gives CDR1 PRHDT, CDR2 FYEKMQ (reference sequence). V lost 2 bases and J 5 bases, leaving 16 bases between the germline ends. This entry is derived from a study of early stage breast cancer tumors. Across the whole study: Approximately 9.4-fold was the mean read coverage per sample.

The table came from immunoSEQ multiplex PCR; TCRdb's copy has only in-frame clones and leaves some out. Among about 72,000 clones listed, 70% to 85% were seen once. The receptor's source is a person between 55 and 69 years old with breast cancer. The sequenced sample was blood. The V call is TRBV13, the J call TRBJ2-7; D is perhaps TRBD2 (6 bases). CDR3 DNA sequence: TGTGCCAGCAGCTTAAGTCTGGGGACTTATAACGAGCAGTACTTC. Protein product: CASSLSLGTYNEQYF.